This entry lists 18 T cell receptor beta chains sequenced from one sample in a study of T cell responses to AZD1222 COVID-19 vaccine. Assay: immunoSEQ multiplex PCR; the TCRdb copy retains only in-frame clones and omits some. Seen here are about 130,000 clones, 93% observed once, and the top ten hold approximately 3.1%. The source material was peripheral blood, sampled on day 0 of AZD1222 vaccination. Every receptor here comes from an adult in good health.

The rearrangement links TRBV19 to TRBJ1-2; TRBD1 matches at 9 bases. V trimming: 5 bases; J trimming: 4 bases; junction bases outside the gene matches: 14. Germline V gene data show CDR1 as LNHDA and CDR2 as SQIVND (reference sequence). CDR3 length equals 17 residues. CDR3: CASSPVGTGSAIYGYTF. The CDR3 coding sequence is TGTGCCAGTAGTCCCGTCGGGACAGGGAGTGCAATCTATGGCTACACCTTC.

V is TRBV7-2 and J is TRBJ1-1; D is undetermined. CDR3 length equals 14 residues. CDR1 is SGHTA, CDR2 FQGNSA, per germline. The ends were cut back, 4 bases at V and 5 bases at J, with 14 bases in the middle. Here the CDR3 DNA reads TGTGCCAGCAGCTCCCCGGGGTATGGGACTGAAGCTTTCTTT. Protein: CASSSPGYGTEAFF.

The V call is TRBV25-1, the J call TRBJ1-1, with D hard to call. Germline V gene data show CDR1 as MGHDK and CDR2 as SYGVNS. This CDR3 has 13 amino acids. V was cut by 5 bases and J by 0 bases, with 7 bases left in between. CDR3 coding DNA: TGTGCCAGCAGTCTTGCGGTGAACACTGAAGCTTTCTTT. Its protein is CASSLAVNTEAFF.

This sequence joins TRBV5-1 and TRBJ2-3; unclear D gene. Germline-derived CDR1 and CDR2 are SGHRS and YFSETQ. CDR3 size: 16 residues. Trimming left V 0 bases short and J 2 bases short, with 13 bases between. The CDR3 sequence is CASSLEARTITDTQYF. The CDR3 coding sequence is TGCGCCAGCAGCTTGGAGGCTAGAACCATCACAGATACGCAGTATTTT.

V and J are TRBV18 and TRBJ2-7; 9 nucleotides agree with TRBD2. The V and J ends lost 0 bases and 0 bases, in that order; junction bases with no gene match: 6. The CDR3 has 17 amino acids. CDR1 and CDR2 from the germline V gene are KGHSH and LQKENI. CDR3 residues: CASSPPWSGGTSYEQYF. The CDR3 DNA reads TGTGCCAGCTCACCACCTTGGAGCGGGGGGACCTCCTACGAGCAGTACTTC.

J is TRBJ2-5 and V is TRBV18; D unclear. From germline, CDR1 is KGHSH and CDR2 LQKENI. The ends were cut back, 6 bases at V and 2 bases at J, with 13 bases in the middle. The CDR3 has 14 residues. The CDR3 DNA sequence: TGTGCCAGCTCCCGCAATATCCTGCAAGAGACCCAGTACTTC. Residues: CASSRNILQETQYF.

The rearrangement uses TRBV27 and TRBJ1-1; D is possibly TRBD1 (6 bases). The CDR3 spans 15 residues. V lost 0 bases and J lost 1, with 9 bases in between. Germline CDR1 MNHEY, CDR2 SMNVEV (reference sequence). Here the CDR3 reads CASSLSGAGNTEAFF. In DNA form, the CDR3 reads TGTGCCAGCAGTTTATCGGGGGCAGGGAACACTGAAGCTTTCTTT.

The J gene is TRBJ1-3, the V gene TRBV9; D not resolved. The CDR3 runs 11 residues. The V end was cut by 6 bases, the J end by 8 bases, with 9 bases between. The germline gives CDR1 SGDLS, CDR2 YYNGEE. The CDR3 nucleotides read TGTGCCAGCATCGAAAGGGACACCATATATTTT. Amino acid sequence: CASIERDTIYF.

The chain employs TRBV28 and TRBJ1-2; 7 nucleotides agree with TRBD1. Per germline, CDR1 MDHEN and CDR2 SYDVKM. V shed 7 bases, J shed 2 bases, and the junction held 7 bases outside the gene matches. CDR3 size: 14 residues. CDR3 amino acids: CASTPTGRNYGYTF. In DNA form, the CDR3 reads TGTGCCAGCACCCCGACAGGGCGGAACTATGGCTACACCTTC.

In this sample, this clone turned up once. This chain connects TRBV15 to TRBJ2-1; TRBD1 agrees at 7 bases. V was pared by 1 base and J by 2 bases, with 2 bases of the junction left unmatched. The CDR3 runs to 15 residues. Per germline, CDR1 LNHNV and CDR2 YYDKDF (reference sequence). The CDR3 DNA is TGTGCCACCAGCAGAGCCGGGACAGCCTACAATGAGCAGTTCTTC. Its protein product is CATSRAGTAYNEQFF.

The rearrangement links TRBV9 to TRBJ2-2, with a weak D call TRBD2 (5 bases). Germline lookup yields CDR1 SGDLS and CDR2 YYNGEE. This CDR3 has 13 residues. Trimming removed 4 bases from V and 5 bases from J, with 9 bases in between. The CDR3 DNA sequence: TGTGCCAGCAGCCCTAGCCGGACCGGGGAGCTGTTTTTT. Encoded protein: CASSPSRTGELFF.

The chain combines TRBV19 with TRBJ1-4; D ambiguous. Germline CDR1 and CDR2: LNHDA and SQIVND (reference sequence). The CDR3 consists of 16 residues. V lost 2 bases and J lost 5, with 15 bases in between. Here the CDR3 reads CASSIRAALGNEKLFF. In nucleotides, the CDR3 is TGTGCCAGTAGTATAAGGGCTGCGCTGGGGAATGAAAAACTGTTTTTT.

The chain couples TRBV5-8 to TRBJ2-2; TRBD1 is a possible D gene (6 bases). Germline loops: CDR1 SGHTS, CDR2 YDEGEE. The CDR3 covers 16 residues. The V end was cut by 2 bases, the J end by 4 bases, with 15 bases between. CDR3 sequence (DNA): TGTGCCAGCAGCTTTAACCTGTGGACAGCCACCGGGGAGCTGTTTTTT. It codes for CASSFNLWTATGELFF.

This chain connects TRBV5-1 to TRBJ2-2, with 12 nucleotides matching TRBD2. V lost 1 base and J lost 5; bases outside the gene matches: 12. Germline V gene lookup returns CDR1 SGHRS and CDR2 YFSETQ. This CDR3 has 19 residues. CDR3 bases: TGCGCCAGCAGCTTGCCCGGGACTAGCGGGCCCATAAGAACCGGGGAGCTGTTTTTT. Amino acid sequence: CASSLPGTSGPIRTGELFF.

CDR3 in amino acids: CASSSGVQPQHF. The CDR3 DNA sequence: TGTGCCAGCAGCTCAGGGGTCCAGCCCCAGCATTTT. The genes are TRBV7-9 and TRBJ1-5; D possibly corresponds to TRBD1 (6 bases). The CDR3 is 12 residues long. V shed 4 bases and J shed 7 bases, with 8 bases lying between them. The V gene's germline CDR1 is SEHNR and CDR2 FQNEAQ (reference sequence). Full variable domain (missing parts from reference TRBV7-9 and TRBJ1-5): DTGVSQNPRHKITKRGQNVTFRCDPISEHNRLYWYRQTLGQGPEFLTYFQNEAQLEKSRLLSDRFSAERPKGSFSTLEIQRTEQGDSAMYLCASSSGVQPQHFGDGTRLSIL.

J is TRBJ1-2 and V is TRBV9; D gene unclear. Per germline, CDR1 SGDLS and CDR2 YYNGEE. Trimming took off 3 bases at V and 0 bases at J, with 9 bases between the two ends. This CDR3 is built from 14 residues. The CDR3 region is CASSGDGSNYGYTF. For the CDR3, the DNA is TGTGCCAGCAGCGGCGACGGATCTAACTATGGCTACACCTTC.

CDR3: CASSRTGYSTDTQYF. Here the CDR3 DNA reads TGCGCCAGCAGCAGGACGGGATATAGCACAGATACGCAGTATTTT. The chain employs TRBV5-1 and TRBJ2-3; the D gene is possibly TRBD2 (5 bases). CDR1 is SGHRS, CDR2 YFSETQ, per germline. Trimming pared 4 bases from V and 0 bases from J, leaving 12 bases between. This CDR3 has 15 residues.

Here the CDR3 DNA reads TGTGCCACCAGTGATCCAACAGGGGTGCGCACAGATACGCAGTATTTT. This encodes CATSDPTGVRTDTQYF. This chain joins TRBV24-1 and TRBJ2-3, with 7 bases identical to TRBD1. Germline V lookup: CDR1 KGHDR, CDR2 SFDVKD. V lost 3 bases and J lost 1; bases outside the gene matches: 6. There are 16 residues in the CDR3.